This T cell receptor (beta chain) stems from a study of shared clonotypes between healthy human individuals. The repertoire was sequenced with immunoSEQ multiplex PCR; TCRdb's copy has only in-frame clones and lacks some. The table has under 750,000 clones, approximately 72% seen once. In germline, CDR1 is MNHNS, CDR2 SASEGT. V lost 8 bases and J lost 1; bases outside the gene matches: 3. The CDR3 covers 13 residues. The chain employs TRBV6-1 and TRBJ2-7; TRBD2 matches at 9 bases. The clonotype originates from a woman in her 30s in good health. The sequencing sample was made of memory CD4+ T cells sorted from blood. Subset indicated: CD45RA-negative fraction. CDR3 sequence reads: CASSSGISYEQYF. The CDR3 DNA reads TGTGCCAGCTCTAGCGGGATATCCTACGAGCAGTACTTC.